Listed below are T cell receptor beta chains from one sample, sequenced in a study of shared clonotypes between healthy human individuals. Produced via immunoSEQ multiplex PCR; TCRdb's table is partial and in-frame only. This repertoire shows under 2,500,000 clones, approximately 95% found once; its top ten account for 0.1% to 0.15%. The sample comprised naive CD4+ T cells sorted from blood. These receptors came from a man in his late teens or twenties in good health. The CDR3 runs from the conserved cysteine through the conserved F or W. The D gene is left open where the match is weak.

NA TRBV10-3 11 CAISVNTEAFF
NA TRBV30 12 CAVEGELAEAFF
NA TRBV6-1 15 CASSERVGANYGYTF
NA TRBV6-5 15 CASSSGTVSAGDYTF
NA TRBV28 14 CASSFGDGNQPQHF
TRBD2 TRBV7-2 15 CASSLQAGRTDTQYF
NA TRBV25-1 15 CASRPQGGLPYEQYF
NA TRBV7-9 11 CASTRQETQYF
TRBD1 TRBV6-5 16 CASSFLRTGFSTEAFF
NA TRBV7-2 15 CASSLVAASYNEQFF
NA TRBV5-1 15 CASSRIQGGAGELFF
NA TRBV9 15 CASSGAGSVGNTIYF
TRBD2 TRBV30 17 CAWSENSGRVWDNEQFF
TRBD2 TRBV7-9 12 CASLRERNEQFF
TRBD2 TRBV5-1 15 CASSVLAGGYNEQFF
NA TRBV19 14 CASSIAGIDTEAFF
NA TRBV5-8 16 CASSLAWTEPDLEAFF
NA TRBV10-3 17 CAIRGGSTTSSYNEQFF